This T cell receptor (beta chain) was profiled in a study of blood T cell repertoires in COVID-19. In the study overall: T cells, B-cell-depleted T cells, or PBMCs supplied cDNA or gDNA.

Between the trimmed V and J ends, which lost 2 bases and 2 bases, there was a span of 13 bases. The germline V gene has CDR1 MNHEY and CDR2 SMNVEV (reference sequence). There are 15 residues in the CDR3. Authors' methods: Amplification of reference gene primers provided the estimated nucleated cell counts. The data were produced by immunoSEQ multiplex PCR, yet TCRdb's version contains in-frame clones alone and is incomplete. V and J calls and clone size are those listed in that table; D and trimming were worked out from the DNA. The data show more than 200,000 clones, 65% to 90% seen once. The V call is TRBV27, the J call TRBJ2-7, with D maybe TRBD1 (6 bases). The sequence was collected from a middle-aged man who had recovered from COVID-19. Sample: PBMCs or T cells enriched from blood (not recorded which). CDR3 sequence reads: CASSLRAGVTYEQYF. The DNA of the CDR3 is TGTGCCAGCAGTTTAAGGGCAGGGGTTACCTACGAGCAGTACTTC.